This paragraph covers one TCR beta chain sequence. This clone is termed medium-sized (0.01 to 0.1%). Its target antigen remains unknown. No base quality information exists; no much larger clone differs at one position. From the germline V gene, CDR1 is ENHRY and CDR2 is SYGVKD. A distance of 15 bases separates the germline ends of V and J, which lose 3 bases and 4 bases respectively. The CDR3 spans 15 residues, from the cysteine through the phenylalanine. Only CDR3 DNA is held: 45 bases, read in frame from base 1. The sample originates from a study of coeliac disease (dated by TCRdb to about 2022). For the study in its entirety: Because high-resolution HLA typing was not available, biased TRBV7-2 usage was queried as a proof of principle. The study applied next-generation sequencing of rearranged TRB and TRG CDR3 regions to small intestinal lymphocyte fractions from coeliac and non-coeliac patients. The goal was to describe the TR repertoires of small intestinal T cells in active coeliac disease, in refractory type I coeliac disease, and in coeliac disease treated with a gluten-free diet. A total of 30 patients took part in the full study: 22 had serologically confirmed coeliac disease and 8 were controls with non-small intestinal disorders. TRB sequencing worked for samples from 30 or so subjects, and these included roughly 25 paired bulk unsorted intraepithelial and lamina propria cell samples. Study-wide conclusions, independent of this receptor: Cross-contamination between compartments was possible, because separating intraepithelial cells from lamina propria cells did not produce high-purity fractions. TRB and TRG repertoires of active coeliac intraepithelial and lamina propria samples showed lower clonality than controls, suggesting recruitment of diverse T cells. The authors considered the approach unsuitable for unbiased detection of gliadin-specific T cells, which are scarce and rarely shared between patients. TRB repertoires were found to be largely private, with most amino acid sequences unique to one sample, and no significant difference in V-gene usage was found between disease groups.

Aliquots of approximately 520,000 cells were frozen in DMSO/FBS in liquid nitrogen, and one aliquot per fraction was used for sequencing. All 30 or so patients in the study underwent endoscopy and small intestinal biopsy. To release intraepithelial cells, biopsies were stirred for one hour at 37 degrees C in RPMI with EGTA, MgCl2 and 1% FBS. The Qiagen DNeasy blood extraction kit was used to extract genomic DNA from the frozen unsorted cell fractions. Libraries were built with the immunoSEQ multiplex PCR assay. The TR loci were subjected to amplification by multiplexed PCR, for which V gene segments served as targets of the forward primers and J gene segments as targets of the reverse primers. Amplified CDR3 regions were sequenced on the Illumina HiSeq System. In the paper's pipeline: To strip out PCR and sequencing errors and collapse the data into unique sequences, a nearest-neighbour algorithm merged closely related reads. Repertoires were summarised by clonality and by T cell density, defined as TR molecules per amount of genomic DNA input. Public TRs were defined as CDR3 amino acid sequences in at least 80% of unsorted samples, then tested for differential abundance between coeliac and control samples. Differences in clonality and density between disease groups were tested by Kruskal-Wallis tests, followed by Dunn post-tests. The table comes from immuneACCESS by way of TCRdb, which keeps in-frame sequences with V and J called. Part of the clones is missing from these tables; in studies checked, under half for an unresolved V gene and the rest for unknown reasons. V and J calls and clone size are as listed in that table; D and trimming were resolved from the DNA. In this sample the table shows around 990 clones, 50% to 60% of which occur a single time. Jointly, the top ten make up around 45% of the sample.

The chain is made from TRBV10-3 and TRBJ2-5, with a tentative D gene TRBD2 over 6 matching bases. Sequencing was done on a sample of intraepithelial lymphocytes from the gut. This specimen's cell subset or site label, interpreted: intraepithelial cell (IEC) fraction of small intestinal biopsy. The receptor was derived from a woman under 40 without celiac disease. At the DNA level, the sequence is TGTGCCATCAGTGAAGAGGTGGAGGGGCTAGAGACCCAGTACTTC. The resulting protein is CAISEEVEGLETQYF.